The rows below give T cell receptor beta chains drawn from one sample of a study of CD8 T cells in ankylosing spondylitis. TCRdb redid the calling of the 5' RACE reads with MiXCR, one entry per CDR3 protein. Of just over 300,000 distinct CDR3 sequences listed, about 20% were seen once; the top ten hold 3.5%. The specimen was blood, either unsorted or a sorted T cell fraction (not recorded which). The receptors originated from a female donor with ankylosing spondylitis or in good health (not recorded which). Both conserved end residues are part of each CDR3. D genes are given only for firm matches. Clone size is given for some rows only: seen once, a few or many times, or a class if the clone is expanded.

j_call | v_call | clone_size | d_call | cdr3_aa | cdr3_nt
TRBJ1-1 | TRBV6-5 | NA | NA | CASSFDPGKTSHRAFF | TGTGCCAGCAGTTTCGACCCCGGAAAAACATCTCATAGGGCTTTCTTT
TRBJ2-7 | TRBV2 | NA | NA | CASSESGAYEQYF | TGTGCCAGCAGTGAATCAGGAGCCTACGAGCAGTACTTC
TRBJ1-1 | TRBV20-1 | NA | TRBD1 | CSTRTGVGAFF | TGCAGTACCAGGACAGGCGTGGGGGCTTTCTTT
TRBJ2-1 | TRBV19 | NA | NA | CASRATQDNEQFF | TGTGCCAGTAGGGCAACACAGGACAATGAGCAGTTCTTC
TRBJ2-7 | TRBV5-1 | NA | NA | CASSLAWQGGGTNYEQYF | TGCGCCAGCAGCTTGGCCTGGCAGGGAGGAGGAACTAACTACGAGCAGTACTTC
TRBJ2-1 | TRBV6-5 | NA | NA | CASSTRDSGNNEQFF | TGTGCCAGCAGTACTAGGGATAGCGGCAACAATGAGCAGTTCTTC
TRBJ2-1 | TRBV23-1 | many | TRBD2 | CASSQSVGRAWYNEQFF | TGCGCCAGCAGTCAATCCGTGGGGAGGGCCTGGTACAATGAGCAGTTCTTC
TRBJ1-6 | TRBV28 | NA | NA | CASAQIYNSPLHF | TGTGCCAGCGCGCAGATCTATAATTCACCCCTCCACTTT
TRBJ2-1 | TRBV24-1 | NA | NA | CATSDPRYGREQFF | TGTGCCACCAGTGACCCTAGGTACGGCCGTGAGCAGTTCTTC
TRBJ2-5 | TRBV7-8 | NA | NA | CASSLRGLGTRETQYF | TGTGCCAGCAGCTTACGAGGTCTGGGGACAAGAGAGACCCAGTACTTC
TRBJ2-3 | TRBV12-3/TRBV12-4 | few | NA | CASSFNLFGDTQYF | TGTGCCAGCAGTTTTAACCTGTTTGGTGATACGCAGTATTTT
TRBJ2-1 | TRBV25-1 | NA | NA | CASSEIDVKGHNEQFF | TGTGCCAGCAGTGAAATTGATGTGAAGGGGCACAATGAGCAGTTCTTC
TRBJ2-2 | TRBV7-2 | NA | NA | CAREGRKDGELFF | TGTGCCAGGGAGGGGCGGAAGGACGGGGAGCTGTTTTTT
TRBJ1-1 | TRBV10-3 | NA | TRBD1 | CATRDRREGVNTEAFF | TGTGCCACCAGGGACAGGAGAGAGGGAGTGAACACTGAAGCTTTCTTT
TRBJ2-7 | TRBV6-1 | few | TRBD2 | CASRSGTSGRGSPYEQYF | TGTGCCAGCAGGTCCGGGACTAGCGGGAGAGGCTCCCCCTACGAGCAGTACTTC
TRBJ2-3 | TRBV21-1 | NA | NA | CASRGSFPTGRVTDTQYF | TGTGCCAGCAGAGGCTCCTTCCCCACGGGACGGGTCACAGATACGCAGTATTTT
TRBJ2-1 | TRBV5-6 | few | NA | CASSPQGGGYNEQFF | TGTGCCAGCAGCCCCCAGGGGGGAGGTTACAATGAGCAGTTCTTC
TRBJ2-1 | TRBV20-1 | few | NA | CSASQPRFPTYNEQFF | TGCAGTGCTAGTCAGCCTAGGTTTCCCACCTACAATGAGCAGTTCTTC
TRBJ2-1 | TRBV7-2 | few | TRBD2 | CASSLVLAGGDEQFF | TGTGCCAGCAGCTTGGTACTAGCGGGAGGGGATGAGCAGTTCTTC
TRBJ2-5 | TRBV20-1 | few | NA | CSASPEGTQYF | TGCAGTGCTAGTCCGGAAGGGACCCAGTACTTC
TRBJ2-1 | TRBV5-1 | NA | TRBD1 | CASSSTPGQLYNEQFF | TGCGCCAGCAGCTCCACTCCGGGACAGCTATACAATGAGCAGTTCTTC
TRBJ2-1 | TRBV10-2 | few | TRBD2 | CASSVLAGGPGQFF | TGCGCCAGCAGTGTGCTAGCGGGAGGGCCGGGGCAGTTCTTC
TRBJ1-1 | TRBV6-5 | few | NA | CASSYSRAGRTEAFF | TGTGCCAGCAGTTACTCGAGGGCAGGGCGAACTGAAGCTTTCTTT
TRBJ2-7 | TRBV20-1 | many | TRBD2 | CSASQGLAGPYEQYF | TGCAGTGCTAGTCAGGGACTAGCGGGACCCTACGAGCAGTACTTC
TRBJ1-5 | TRBV7-8 | once | NA | CASSAERVQPQHF | TGTGCCAGCAGCGCCGAGAGGGTTCAGCCCCAGCATTTT
TRBJ1-4 | TRBV20-1 | many | NA | CSATRLRGRREKLFF | TGCAGTGCGACCCGTCTAAGGGGGAGGCGAGAAAAACTGTTTTTT
TRBJ1-4 | TRBV5-5 | many | NA | CASSRGTSLEKLFF | TGTGCCAGCAGCCGCGGGACCTCACTGGAAAAACTGTTTTTT
TRBJ2-7 | TRBV6-2/TRBV6-3 | many | NA | CASSYSTLAPPYEQYF | TGTGCCAGCAGTTACTCGACTTTAGCGCCGCCCTACGAGCAGTACTTC
TRBJ2-1 | TRBV7-8 | NA | NA | CASSLGASRGNEQFF | TGTGCCAGCAGCTTAGGCGCTAGCAGGGGCAATGAGCAGTTCTTC
TRBJ2-5 | TRBV29-1 | many | TRBD1 | CSVDRAETQYF | TGCAGCGTGGACAGGGCGGAGACCCAGTACTTC
TRBJ2-1 | TRBV20-1 | NA | TRBD2 | CSATSGRAYNEQFF | TGCAGTGCTACCAGCGGGAGGGCCTACAATGAGCAGTTCTTC
TRBJ2-5 | TRBV18 | NA | NA | CASSPVSYQETQYF | TGTGCCAGCTCACCAGTCAGCTACCAAGAGACCCAGTACTTC
TRBJ2-7 | TRBV18 | few | NA | CASSRGFGGMAYEQYF | TGTGCCAGCTCACGGGGGTTTGGGGGAATGGCCTACGAGCAGTACTTC
TRBJ2-3 | TRBV27 | few | TRBD2 | CASSLSSGSTDTQYF | TGTGCCAGCAGTTTATCTAGCGGGAGCACAGATACGCAGTATTTT
TRBJ2-7 | TRBV11-2 | few | NA | CASSLAGKYYEQYF | TGTGCCAGCAGCTTAGCCGGGAAGTACTACGAGCAGTACTTC
TRBJ2-6 | TRBV5-1 | NA | NA | CASSSSHGSFPFGANVLTF | TGCGCCAGCAGCTCATCCCATGGGAGCTTTCCTTTTGGGGCCAACGTCCTGACTTTC
TRBJ1-1 | TRBV9 | few | TRBD1 | CASSVDRENTEAFF | TGTGCCAGCAGCGTGGACAGGGAGAACACTGAAGCTTTCTTT
TRBJ2-2 | TRBV5-1 | few | TRBD2 | CASSTRLAGGMYTGELFF | TGCGCCAGCAGCACCCGACTAGCGGGAGGGATGTACACCGGGGAGCTGTTTTTT
TRBJ2-1 | TRBV20-1 | few | NA | CSARAYAGPPDNEQFF | TGCAGTGCTAGAGCCTATGCCGGACCGCCCGACAATGAGCAGTTCTTC
TRBJ2-1 | TRBV5-6 | NA | NA | CASSYRGRVAYNEQFF | TGTGCCAGCAGCTATAGGGGGAGGGTCGCCTACAATGAGCAGTTCTTC
TRBJ2-3 | TRBV20-1 | NA | TRBD2 | CSARRGGTDTQYF | TGCAGTGCTAGGAGGGGAGGGACAGATACGCAGTATTTT
TRBJ2-1 | TRBV6-1 | NA | TRBD2 | CASREAGVYNEQFF | TGTGCCAGCAGGGAAGCGGGAGTTTACAATGAGCAGTTCTTC
TRBJ2-3 | TRBV6-1 | NA | NA | CASSERRNTDTQYF | TGTGCCAGCAGTGAACGGCGAAACACAGATACGCAGTATTTT
TRBJ1-2 | TRBV12-3/TRBV12-4 | NA | NA | CASSLWQGGYGYTF | TGTGCCAGCAGTTTATGGCAGGGAGGGTATGGCTACACCTTC
TRBJ2-1 | TRBV10-3 | NA | TRBD2 | CAISFTGTSIANEQFF | TGTGCCATCAGTTTTACCGGGACTAGCATAGCCAATGAGCAGTTCTTC